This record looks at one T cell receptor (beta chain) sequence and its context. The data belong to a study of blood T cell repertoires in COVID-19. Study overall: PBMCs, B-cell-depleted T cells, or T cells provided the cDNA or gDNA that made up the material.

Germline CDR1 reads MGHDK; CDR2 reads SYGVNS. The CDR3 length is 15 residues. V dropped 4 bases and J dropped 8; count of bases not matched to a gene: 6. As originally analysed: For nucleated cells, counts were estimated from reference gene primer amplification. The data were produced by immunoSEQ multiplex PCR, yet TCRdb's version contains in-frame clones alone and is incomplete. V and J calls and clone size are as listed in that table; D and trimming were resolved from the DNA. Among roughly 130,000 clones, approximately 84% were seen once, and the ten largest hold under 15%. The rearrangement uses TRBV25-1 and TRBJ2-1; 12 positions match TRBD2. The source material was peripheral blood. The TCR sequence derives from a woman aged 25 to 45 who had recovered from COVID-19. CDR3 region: CASSATSGGWYEQFF. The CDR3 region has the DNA TGTGCCAGCAGTGCGACTAGCGGGGGTTGGTATGAGCAGTTCTTC.